This T cell receptor (beta chain) came from a study of PD-1 blockade in classical Hodgkin lymphoma. The table came from immunoSEQ multiplex PCR; TCRdb's copy has only in-frame clones and leaves some out. The sample carries about 110,000 clones, 70% to 90% recorded once. All trial patients relapsed after autologous stem cell transplantation. This sequence originates from a human donor with classical Hodgkin lymphoma. Sequences were derived from peripheral blood mononuclear cells (PBMCs), sampled before the second cycle of nivolumab.

As DNA, the CDR3 is TGTGCCAGTCGAGCGGGAGCGGCGGATACGCAGTATTTT. It specifies CASRAGAADTQYF. The chain combines TRBV19 with TRBJ2-3, with TRBD2 identical over 8 bases. The V segment lost 8 bases and the J segment 6 bases; nucleotides outside the gene matches: 7. Germline CDR1 LNHDA, CDR2 SQIVND (reference sequence). This CDR3 region has 13 residues.